A single sample is the source of the 25 T cell receptor beta chains below, sequenced in a study of T-cell reconstitution after alpha-beta-depleted transplantation in children. Unique molecular identifiers were incorporated when the TCRbeta library was constructed. TCRdb passed the PCR reads through MiXCR, listing each CDR3 protein once. The sample holds about 640,000 distinct CDR3 sequences, approximately 13% seen once. The sequenced sample was PBMCs, mostly from graft donor cells, obtained 360 days after TCRalphabeta/CD19-depleted stem cell transplant. The source is a male patient younger than 18 who had a stem cell transplant for acute myeloid leukemia, so the T cells may come from the graft donor.

This clonotype was seen ten or more times. The V gene is TRBV28, the J gene TRBJ2-7; 15 bases match TRBD2. CDR3 length: 17 amino acids. With 2 bases clipped from V and 7 bases from J, the junction kept 9 bases outside the gene matches. Germline values: CDR1 MDHEN, CDR2 SYDVKM. The CDR3 spells CASSLLGLAGGPREQYF. CDR3 coding DNA: TGTGCCAGCAGTTTACTTGGACTAGCGGGAGGGCCGAGAGAGCAGTACTTC.

The chain uses TRBV7-8 and TRBJ2-2; 7 bases are shared with TRBD2. Germline V lookup: CDR1 SGHVS, CDR2 FQNEAQ. The CDR3 is made up of 19 amino acids. The V segment lost 0 bases and the J segment 4 bases; nucleotides outside the gene matches: 14. The CDR3 DNA reads TGTGCCAGCAGCTTAGCAACCTGGGCGCGGGAGCTCGTCACCGGGGAGCTGTTTTTT. It translates to CASSLATWARELVTGELFF.

The chain is built from TRBV11-1 and TRBJ2-5; TRBD1 aligns across 9 bases. There are 18 residues in the CDR3. V was clipped by 5 bases and J by 2 bases; unmatched bases: 15. Germline assignment: CDR1 SGHAT and CDR2 FQDESV (reference sequence). The CDR3 reads CASSPQPWDRVKQETQYF. The CDR3, as DNA: TGTGCCAGCAGCCCACAACCATGGGACAGGGTAAAACAAGAGACCCAGTACTTC.

The rearrangement uses TRBV9 and TRBJ2-1; perhaps D is TRBD1 or TRBD2 (5 bases each). The germline V and J ends were trimmed by 0 bases and 7 bases, with 17 bases remaining between them. Germline assignment: CDR1 SGDLS and CDR2 YYNGEE. The CDR3 is made up of 16 amino acids. CDR3 amino acids: CASSVGAGTIQNEQFF. CDR3 DNA: TGTGCCAGCAGCGTAGGGGCTGGGACCATCCAAAATGAGCAGTTCTTC. The full variable domain, with the rest looked up from reference TRBV9 and TRBJ2-1, is DSGVTQTPKHLITATGQRVTLRCSPRSGDLSVYWYQQSLDQGLQFLIQYYNGEERAKGNILERFSAQQFPDLHSELNLSSLELGDSALYFCASSVGAGTIQNEQFFGPGTRLTVL.

The chain combines TRBV7-2 with TRBJ2-5, with D perhaps TRBD1 or TRBD2 (6 bases each). The CDR3 covers 15 residues. Trimming took 6 bases from V and 3 from J, leaving 17 bases between them. The V gene's germline CDR1 is SGHTA and CDR2 FQGNSA. The CDR3 loop is CASRTQGTLKETQYF. Written as DNA, the CDR3 is TGTGCCAGCAGAACCCAGGGGACTTTAAAAGAGACCCAGTACTTC.

The chain has TRBV5-1 and TRBJ1-5; maybe TRBD1 (6 bases). This CDR3 region has 15 residues. The germline gives CDR1 SGHRS, CDR2 YFSETQ. Trimming removed 3 bases at V and 3 bases at J, with 13 bases between. The DNA of the CDR3 is TGCGCCAGCAGCTCCGACACAGGGAACAATCAGCCCCAGCATTTT. It codes for CASSSDTGNNQPQHF.

CDR3 in DNA: TGTGCCACCAGCAGAGATTGGACAGGCGCCCTAGAAGAGACCCAGTACTTC. This codes for CATSRDWTGALEETQYF. V is TRBV15 and J is TRBJ2-5; 7 bases agree with TRBD1. Germline trimming cut 0 bases from V and 3 bases from J; bases unmatched to any gene: 10. The CDR3 runs 17 residues. Germline CDR1 LNHNV, CDR2 YYDKDF (reference sequence).

Regarding this clonotype: A much larger clone is a single base away; this may be a read error. J is TRBJ2-4 and V is TRBV7-8; D is unclear. This CDR3 region has 14 residues. Germline CDR1 reads SGHVS; CDR2 reads FQNEAQ. CDR3 amino acids: CSSSPTVAKNIQYF. For the CDR3, the DNA is TGTTCCAGCAGCCCGACGGTAGCCAAAAACATTCAGTACTTC.

The V gene is TRBV6-2 or TRBV6-3, the J gene TRBJ2-5; weak D call: TRBD2 (6 bases). V lost 6 bases and J 5 bases, leaving 25 bases between the germline ends. CDR1 and CDR2 from the germline V gene are MNHEY and SVGEGT. This CDR3 is built from 17 residues. The CDR3: CASRRDRRAVRAETQYF. The CDR3 DNA reads TGTGCCAGCAGGCGGGACCGTCGAGCCGTGCGTGCGGAGACCCAGTACTTC.

This chain links TRBV20-1 with TRBJ2-1; D is undetermined. The CDR3 spans 14 residues. Between the trimmed V and J ends, which lost 6 bases and 1 base, there was a span of 13 bases. CDR1 and CDR2 (germline): DFQATT, SNEGSKA (reference sequence). The CDR3 nucleotides read TGCAGTGCGGACGTGGAAGTTTCCTACAATGAGCAGTTCTTC. Translation: CSADVEVSYNEQFF.

This clonotype has a handful of counts. J is TRBJ1-1 and V is TRBV5-1; D ambiguous. Germline V gene lookup returns CDR1 SGHRS and CDR2 YFSETQ. This CDR3 is 13 amino acids long. With 0 bases removed from V and 2 bases from J, the gap between germline ends came to 5 bases. The CDR3 coding sequence is TGCGCCAGCAGCTTGGTGGTCAACACTGAAGCTTTCTTT. It encodes CASSLVVNTEAFF. Full variable domain (missing parts from reference TRBV5-1 and TRBJ1-1): KAGVTQTPRYLIKTRGQQVTLSCSPISGHRSVSWYQQTPGQGLQFLFEYFSETQRNKGNFPGRFSGRQFSNSRSEMNVSTLELGDSALYLCASSLVVNTEAFFGQGTRLTVV.

This clonotype has more than one count but fewer than ten. V usage is TRBV4-3 and J usage is TRBJ2-1, with D possibly matching TRBD2 (5 bases). The V and J ends lost 3 bases and 8 bases respectively, with 11 bases between them. The germline V gene has CDR1 LGHNA and CDR2 YSLEER. There are 13 residues in the CDR3. Written as DNA, the CDR3 is TGCGCCAGCAGCCACGGCTCAGCGGATGAGCAGTTCTTC. Encoded protein: CASSHGSADEQFF.

The chain is built from TRBV28 and TRBJ1-6; D not certain. This CDR3 has 17 amino acids. The V gene's germline CDR1 is MDHEN and CDR2 SYDVKM. V dropped 2 bases and J dropped 2 bases, with 13 bases sitting between them. CDR3 nucleotide sequence: TGTGCCAGCAGTTTAATGCCTAGGGTGGCCTATAATTCACCCCTCCACTTT. This gives the protein CASSLMPRVAYNSPLHF. The whole variable domain, remainder taken from reference TRBV28 and TRBJ1-6, is DVKVTQSSRYLVKRTGEKVFLECVQDMDHENMFWYRQDPGLGLRLIYFSYDVKMKEKGDIPEGYSVSREKKERFSLILESASTNQTSMYLCASSLMPRVAYNSPLHFGNGTRLTVT.

About this clonotype itself: A single base separates this from a much larger clone, so it may be a read error. The chain couples TRBV27 to TRBJ2-1; no clear D gene. CDR3 length equals 16 residues. The germline CDR1 and CDR2 sequences are MNHEY and SMNVEV (reference sequence). The CDR3 region has the DNA TGTGCCAGCAGTTTAGGGCGACACCTTAAATTCAATGAGCAGCTCTTC. Protein: CASSLGRHLKFNEQLF.

This clonotype was detected a few times. V gene TRBV29-1 combines with J gene TRBJ2-1, with 9 positions matching TRBD2. Germline CDR1 and CDR2: SQVTM and ANQGSEA. V gave up 6 bases and J gave up 10 bases; unmatched junction bases: 1. The CDR3 totals 10 residues. CDR3 nucleotide sequence: TGCAGCGTCGGACTAGCGGAGCAGTTCTTC. Amino acids: CSVGLAEQFF.

This clonotype was seen a few times. This chain joins TRBV20-1 and TRBJ2-2; tentative D call: TRBD2 (7 bases). The CDR3 is 14 residues long. Germline loops: CDR1 DFQATT, CDR2 SNEGSKA (reference sequence). The V end lost 3 bases, the J end lost 5 bases, and 13 bases lay between the germline ends. The CDR3 region has the DNA TGCAGTGCTAGTGCGGAGGGGGGGACCGGGGAGCTGTTTTTT. It specifies CSASAEGGTGELFF.

The chain is built from TRBV18 and TRBJ2-7; D unclear. This CDR3 spans 12 amino acids. V was shortened by 6 bases and J by 5 bases, with 11 bases between the two germline ends. The germline CDR1 and CDR2 sequences are KGHSH and LQKENI. The chain's CDR3 is CASSPRWDEQYF. In DNA form, the CDR3 reads TGTGCCAGCTCCCCCCGCTGGGACGAGCAGTACTTC. Variable domain in full (rest from reference TRBV18 and TRBJ2-7): NAGVMQNPRHLVRRRGQEARLRCSPMKGHSHVYWYRQLPEEGLKFMVYLQKENIIDESGMPKERFSAEFPKEGPSILRIQQVVRGDSAAYFCASSPRWDEQYFGPGTRLTVT.

This chain uses TRBV12-3 or TRBV12-4 with TRBJ2-6; possible D gene TRBD1, 6 bases. This CDR3 region has 18 residues. V shed 2 bases and J shed 0 bases, with 14 bases lying between them. For the CDR3, the DNA is TGTGCCAGCAGTTTAAAACGGGACACTGCCTCTGGGGCCAACGTCCTGACTTTC. The encoded protein is CASSLKRDTASGANVLTF.

This sequence joins TRBV29-1 and TRBJ2-2; possibly TRBD1 for D (5 bases). Germline CDR1 and CDR2: SQVTM and ANQGSEA. Trimming removed 3 bases from V and 6 bases from J, with 8 bases in between. CDR3 length: 12 amino acids. The CDR3 DNA reads TGCAGCGTTGACGTGGGGCCCGGGGAGCTGTTTTTT. It translates to CSVDVGPGELFF.

This clonotype was detected many times. The J gene is TRBJ2-7, the V gene TRBV7-2, with 14 positions matching TRBD2. Germline CDR1 and CDR2: SGHTA and FQGNSA. V lost 4 bases and J lost 2; bases outside the gene matches: 4. The CDR3 consists of 16 residues. The CDR3: CASSSGLAGGTYEQYF. CDR3 bases: TGTGCCAGCAGCTCTGGACTAGCGGGAGGAACCTACGAGCAGTACTTC.

This clonotype was detected only a few times. The CDR3 DNA reads as TGCGCCAGCAGCCAAGACGCTTGGGCGGGAGGGGACTACGAGCAGTACTTC. It yields the protein CASSQDAWAGGDYEQYF. The V gene is TRBV4-3, the J gene TRBJ2-7; 9 positions match TRBD2. The length of the CDR3 is 17 residues. The V and J ends lost 0 bases and 3 bases, in that order; junction bases with no gene match: 9. CDR1 and CDR2 from the germline V gene are LGHNA and YSLEER.

The genes are TRBV25-1 and TRBJ2-5; D call uncertain. V was clipped by 1 base and J by 5 bases, with 14 bases between them. The length of the CDR3 is 15 residues. In germline, CDR1 is MGHDK, CDR2 SYGVNS. The CDR3 spells CASSEWNRIRETQYF. CDR3 bases: TGTGCCAGCAGTGAATGGAACCGAATTCGGGAGACCCAGTACTTC.

The chain carries TRBV10-2 and TRBJ2-5; 9 bases agree with TRBD1. Germline-derived CDR1 and CDR2 are WSHSY and SAAADI. CDR3 length: 15 residues. The V segment lost 6 bases and the J segment 5 bases; nucleotides outside the gene matches: 10. CDR3 in amino acids: CASRREQGARETQYF. The CDR3 bases are TGCGCCAGCAGGAGAGAACAGGGGGCGCGGGAGACCCAGTACTTC.

This chain connects TRBV20-1 to TRBJ2-2; 12 bases map to TRBD2. The CDR3 consists of 16 residues. J gave up 3 bases and V 1 base, and 3 bases lay outside the gene matches. The germline gives CDR1 DFQATT, CDR2 SNEGSKA (reference sequence). The CDR3: CSARAGTSGYTGELFF. As DNA, the CDR3 is TGCAGTGCTAGAGCCGGGACTAGCGGGTACACCGGGGAGCTGTTTTTT.

This clonotype has a handful of counts. V is TRBV29-1 and J is TRBJ2-7; TRBD1 matches 9 bases. This CDR3 has 16 amino acids. Germline assignment: CDR1 SQVTM and CDR2 ANQGSEA. J gave up 0 bases and V 1 base, and 7 bases lay outside the gene matches. CDR3 amino acids: CSVEVWGDRVSYEQYF. CDR3 in DNA: TGCAGCGTTGAAGTTTGGGGGGACAGGGTCTCCTACGAGCAGTACTTC.